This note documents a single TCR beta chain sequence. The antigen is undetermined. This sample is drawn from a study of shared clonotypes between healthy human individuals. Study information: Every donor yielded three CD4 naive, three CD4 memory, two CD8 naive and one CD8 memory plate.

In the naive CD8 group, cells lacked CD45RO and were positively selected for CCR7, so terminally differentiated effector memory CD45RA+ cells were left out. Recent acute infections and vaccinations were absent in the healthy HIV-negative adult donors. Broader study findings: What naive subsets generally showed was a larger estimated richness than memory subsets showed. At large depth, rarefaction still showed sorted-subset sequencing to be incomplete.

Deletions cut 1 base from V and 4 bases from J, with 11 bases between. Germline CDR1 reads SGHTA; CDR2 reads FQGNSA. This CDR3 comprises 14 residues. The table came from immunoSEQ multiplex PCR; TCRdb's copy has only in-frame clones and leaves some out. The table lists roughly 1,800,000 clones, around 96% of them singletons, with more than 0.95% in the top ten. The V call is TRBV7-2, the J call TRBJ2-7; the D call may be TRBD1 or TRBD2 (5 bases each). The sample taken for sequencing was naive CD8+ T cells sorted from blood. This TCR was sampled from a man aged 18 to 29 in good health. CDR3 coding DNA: TGTGCCAGCAGCTTAGGTTTAGGGGAGTACGAGCAGTACTTC. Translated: CASSLGLGEYEQYF.